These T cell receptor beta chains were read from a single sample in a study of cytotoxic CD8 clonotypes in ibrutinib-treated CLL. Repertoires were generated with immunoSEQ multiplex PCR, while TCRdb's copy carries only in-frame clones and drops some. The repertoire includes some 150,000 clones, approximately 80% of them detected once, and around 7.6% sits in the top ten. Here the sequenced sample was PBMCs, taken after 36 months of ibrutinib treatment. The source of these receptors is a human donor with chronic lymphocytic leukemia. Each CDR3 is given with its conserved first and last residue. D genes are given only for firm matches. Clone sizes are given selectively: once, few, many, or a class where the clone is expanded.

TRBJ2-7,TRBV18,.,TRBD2,CASSPRTSGSYEQYF,TGTGCCAGCTCACCCCGGACTAGCGGATCCTACGAGCAGTACTTC
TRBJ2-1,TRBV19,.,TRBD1,CAISGTGSHEQFF,TGTGCCATCTCCGGGACAGGGTCCCATGAGCAGTTCTTC
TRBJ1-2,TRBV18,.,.,CASSPSTNRDGRGYTF,TGTGCCAGCTCACCCTCGACTAACCGGGACGGAAGGGGCTACACCTTC
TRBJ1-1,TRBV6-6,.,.,CASSYAVTTEAFF,TGTGCCAGCAGTTACGCCGTTACCACTGAAGCTTTCTTT
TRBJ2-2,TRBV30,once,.,CAWRFGLMNTGELFF,TGTGCCTGGAGATTCGGACTGATGAACACCGGGGAGCTGTTTTTT
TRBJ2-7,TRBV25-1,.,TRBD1,CASRDSEAYEQYF,TGTGCCAGCCGGGACAGTGAGGCATACGAGCAGTACTTC
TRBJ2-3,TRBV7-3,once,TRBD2,CASSSVRLRDYTDTQYF,TGTGCCAGCAGCTCCGTACGCCTCCGGGACTACACAGATACGCAGTATTTT
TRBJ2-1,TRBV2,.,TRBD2,CASSEEGLAGVYEQFF,TGTGCCAGCAGTGAAGAGGGACTAGCGGGAGTCTATGAGCAGTTCTTC
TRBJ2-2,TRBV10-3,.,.,CAISDYPDRKAGELFF,TGTGCCATCAGTGATTACCCGGACAGAAAGGCCGGGGAGCTGTTTTTT
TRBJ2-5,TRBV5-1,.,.,CASAVQETQYF,TGCGCCAGCGCCGTCCAAGAGACCCAGTACTTC
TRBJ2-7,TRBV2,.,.,CASSEEGFESYEQYF,TGTGCCAGCAGTGAAGAAGGGTTCGAATCCTACGAGCAGTACTTC
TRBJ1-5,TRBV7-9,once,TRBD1,CASSLGGQGFNQPQHF,TGTGCCAGCAGCTTAGGGGGACAGGGATTCAATCAGCCCCAGCATTTT
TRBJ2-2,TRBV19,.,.,CATTNGGTGELFF,TGTGCCACAACAAACGGGGGCACCGGGGAGCTGTTTTTT
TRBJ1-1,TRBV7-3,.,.,CASSLSYQREAFF,TGTGCCAGCAGCTTAAGCTACCAGAGAGAAGCTTTCTTT
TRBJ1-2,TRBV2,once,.,CASSEAGYTF,TGTGCCAGCAGTGAGGCCGGCTACACCTTC
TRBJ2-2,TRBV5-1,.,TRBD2,CASSLGGTSDTGELFF,TGCGCCAGCAGCTTGGGAGGGACTAGCGACACCGGGGAGCTGTTTTTT
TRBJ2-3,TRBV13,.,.,CASRDVGSTDTQYF,TGTGCCAGCAGGGACGTGGGGAGCACAGATACGCAGTATTTT
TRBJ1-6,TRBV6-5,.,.,CASSYANSPLHF,TGTGCCAGCAGTTACGCTAATTCACCCCTCCACTTT
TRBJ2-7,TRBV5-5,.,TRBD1,CASSLATGGYYEQYF,TGTGCCAGCAGCTTGGCGACAGGGGGGTATTACGAGCAGTACTTC
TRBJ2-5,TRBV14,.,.,CASSGVSETQYF,TGTGCCAGCAGTGGGGTGTCGGAGACCCAGTACTTC
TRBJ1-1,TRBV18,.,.,CASSLTGGETEAFF,TGTGCCAGCTCACTAACGGGGGGGGAGACTGAAGCTTTCTTT
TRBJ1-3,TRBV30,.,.,CARGWGNTIYF,TGTGCTCGGGGTTGGGGAAACACCATATATTTT